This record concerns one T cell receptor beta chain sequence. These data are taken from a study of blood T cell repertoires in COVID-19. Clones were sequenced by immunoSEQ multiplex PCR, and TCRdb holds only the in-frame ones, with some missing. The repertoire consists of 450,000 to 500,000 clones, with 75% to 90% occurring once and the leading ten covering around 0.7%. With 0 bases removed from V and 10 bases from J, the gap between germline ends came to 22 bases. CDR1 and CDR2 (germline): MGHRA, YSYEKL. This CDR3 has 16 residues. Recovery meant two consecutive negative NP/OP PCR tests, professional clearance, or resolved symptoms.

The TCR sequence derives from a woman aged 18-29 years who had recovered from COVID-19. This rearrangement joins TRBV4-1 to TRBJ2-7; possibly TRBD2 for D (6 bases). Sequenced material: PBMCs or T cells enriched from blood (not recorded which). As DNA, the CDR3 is TGCGCCAGCAGCCAAGAGAGGGCGGGGACCCTTTCTCGTCAGTACTTC. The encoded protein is CASSQERAGTLSRQYF.